This T cell receptor (beta chain) was captured in a study of blood T cell repertoires in COVID-19. Study overall: PBMCs, B-cell-depleted T cells, or T cells provided the cDNA or gDNA that made up the material.

Participant ages covered about 18 to 100 years across about 25 US areas. Germline V CDR1 and CDR2: SQVTM, ANQGSEA. This CDR3 region has 17 residues. Trimming cost V 6 bases and J 6 bases; bases outside gene matches: 14. Sequenced by immunoSEQ multiplex PCR; TCRdb stores in-frame clones only, minus some. The table shows 130,000 or so clones, with approximately 79% occurring only once. The rearrangement links TRBV29-1 to TRBJ2-2; TRBD2 matches 12 bases. The sequence was obtained from a man aged 40-49 years with acute COVID-19. Sequenced sample: PBMCs or T cells enriched from blood (not recorded which). This CDR3 is CSVQEQASGGASGELFF. Written as DNA, the CDR3 is TGCAGCGTCCAAGAGCAGGCTAGCGGGGGGGCCTCCGGGGAGCTGTTTTTT.